In its sample, the clone carrying this T cell receptor beta chain was seen many times. Its antigen is not identified. These data originate in a study of CD8+CD57+ T cells in acquired aplastic anemia. Whole-study context: An average of around 3.5 ug of DNA was obtained from sorted CD4+ and CD8+ cells. Healthy donor CD4+ cell samples had a mean of roughly 9.8 million reads. Study-wide results and limits: The same twenty-nine CD8+ CDR3 sequences occurred in patients and in controls. No significant patient-versus-control difference appeared in CD8+ Simpson's diversity.

Germline V lookup: CDR1 LNHNV, CDR2 YYDKDF (reference sequence). The germline V and J ends were trimmed by 1 base and 0 bases, with 13 bases remaining between them. The CDR3 runs to 16 residues. CDR3 and TCR beta VDJ profiling relied on a genomic DNA template. In TCRdb, the reads were re-called with MiXCR into one record per CDR3 protein. Found here are hundreds of thousands of distinct CDR3 sequences, around 68% of them singletons; the top ten hold under 5%. The clonotype was recovered from a human donor in good health, serving as a control. Material: sorted CD4+, CD8+, or CD8+CD57+ T cells (not recorded which) from PBMCs. The chain is built from TRBV15 and TRBJ2-7; tentative D call: TRBD1 (6 bases). CDR3 sequence reads: CATSRVETGSSYEQYF. The CDR3 nucleotides read TGTGCCACCAGCAGAGTCGAGACAGGTTCCTCCTACGAGCAGTACTTC.